The 23 T cell receptor beta chains listed next were all sequenced from one sample in a study of TIL therapy for anti-PD-1-resistant metastatic lung cancer listed by TCRdb under 2021. The sample's time point label is to be understood as: pre-treatment sample, taken before nivolumab and TIL therapy. TCR beta CDR3 regions were amplified from genomic DNA with the immunoSEQ v3 hsTCRB kit using bias-controlled multiplex PCR. TCRdb's version of the immuneACCESS table is confined to in-frame rearrangements and falls short of the full clone set. An unresolved V gene accounts for under half of the shortfall where checked; the remainder is of unknown origin. For this sample the table gives nearly 60,000 clones, of which over 70% were detected only once. 1.8% of the sample comes from the top ten. Sequenced material: blood, taken at baseline. These receptors were collected from a person aged 25 to 85 with non-small cell lung cancer.

This clone was counted once. The genes are TRBV4-2 and TRBJ2-1, with D possibly matching TRBD1 (5 bases). V was clipped by 4 bases and J by 6 bases, with 13 bases between them. Germline V lookup: CDR1 LGHNA, CDR2 YNFKEQ. The CDR3 has 14 residues. The CDR3 bases are TGTGCCAGCAGCCCCCAAGGGGCCCCCAATGAGCAGTTCTTC. Amino acid sequence: CASSPQGAPNEQFF.

This chain joins TRBV20-1 and TRBJ1-1; 8 nucleotides line up with TRBD1. The CDR3 totals 11 residues. CDR1 is DFQATT, CDR2 SNEGSKA, per germline (reference sequence). CDR3 bases: TGCAGCAGGGGGCGCGGAACTGAAGCTTTCTTT. This sequence encodes CSRGRGTEAFF.

This clone was picked up a small number of times. The chain joins TRBV6-1 to TRBJ1-4; D might be TRBD1 (5 bases). V was cut by 2 bases and J by 3 bases, with 10 bases left in between. Per the germline V gene, CDR1 is MNHNS and CDR2 is SASEGT. The CDR3 spans 15 residues. CDR3: CASSEIGAANEKLFF. The CDR3 nucleotides read TGTGCCAGCAGTGAAATTGGGGCGGCTAATGAAAAACTGTTTTTT.

In this sample, this clone turned up once. The chain is built from TRBV28 and TRBJ2-7; 7 bases align to TRBD1. J lost 3 bases, V lost 2 bases, and 1 base had no gene match. The CDR3 has 13 amino acids. Germline loops: CDR1 MDHEN, CDR2 SYDVKM. CDR3 loop: CASSLGTVYEQYF. CDR3 coding DNA: TGTGCCAGCAGTTTAGGGACAGTCTACGAGCAGTACTTC.

The rearrangement joins TRBV6-5 to TRBJ2-7; D unclear. The germline V and J ends were trimmed by 6 bases and 6 bases, with 18 bases remaining between them. Germline V gene data show CDR1 as MNHEY and CDR2 as SVGAGI. This CDR3 comprises 14 residues. The CDR3 sequence: CASRRSRLFGEQYF. The CDR3 DNA reads TGTGCCAGCAGGAGGAGTCGGCTGTTTGGCGAGCAGTACTTC.

The chain employs TRBV5-1 and TRBJ2-2; 12 bases are shared with TRBD1. The CDR3 sequence is 15 residues long. J lost 7 bases, V lost 3 bases, and 4 bases had no gene match. From germline, CDR1 is SGHRS and CDR2 YFSETQ. CDR3 amino acids: CASSWDRGQGGELFF. CDR3 sequence (DNA): TGCGCCAGCAGCTGGGACAGGGGGCAAGGCGGGGAGCTGTTTTTT.

This chain links TRBV5-8 with TRBJ1-3; D remains ambiguous. Germline loops: CDR1 SGHTS, CDR2 YDEGEE. V was cut by 4 bases and J by 0 bases, with 11 bases left in between. This CDR3 is 15 amino acids long. The CDR3 DNA reads as TGTGCCAGCAGCGGGCGGCTGCTCTCTGGAAACACCATATATTTT. Translation gives CASSGRLLSGNTIYF.

This chain connects TRBV19 to TRBJ1-2; D gene unclear. Germline assignment: CDR1 LNHDA and CDR2 SQIVND (reference sequence). Deletions cut 7 bases from V and 4 bases from J, with 13 bases between. CDR3 length: 13 amino acids. CDR3 sequence reads: CASKSEGGYGYTF. Here the CDR3 DNA reads TGTGCCAGTAAGTCTGAGGGAGGCTATGGCTACACCTTC.

This clone appeared once. The V and J genes are TRBV4-1 and TRBJ2-5; no reliable D call. Per germline, CDR1 MGHRA and CDR2 YSYEKL. V was shortened by 1 base and J by 4 bases, with 4 bases between the two germline ends. This CDR3 has 12 amino acids. The CDR3 nucleotides read TGCGCCAGCAGCCAAGTTTCAGAGACCCAGTACTTC. Its protein is CASSQVSETQYF.

V usage is TRBV5-4 and J usage is TRBJ2-3; D is perhaps TRBD1 or TRBD2 (6 bases each). Germline loops: CDR1 SGHNT, CDR2 YYREEE (reference sequence). The CDR3 has 15 amino acids. The germline V and J ends were trimmed by 1 base and 2 bases, with 11 bases remaining between them. CDR3 nucleotides: TGTGCCAGCAGCTTGTTGGGGGGCTCCACAGATACGCAGTATTTT. Translated: CASSLLGGSTDTQYF.

J is TRBJ1-2 and V is TRBV28; no reliable D call. The germline CDR1 and CDR2 sequences are MDHEN and SYDVKM. Trimming took 6 bases from V and 3 from J, leaving 14 bases between them. This CDR3 comprises 14 residues. CDR3 region: CASSSDGSHYGYTF. In DNA form, the CDR3 reads TGTGCCAGCAGCTCGGACGGTTCCCACTATGGCTACACCTTC.

V is TRBV6-4 and J is TRBJ2-3; TRBD2 might be the D (6 bases). Germline loops: CDR1 MRHNA, CDR2 SNTAGT. V was clipped by 6 bases and J by 2 bases, with 15 bases between them. The CDR3 is 15 amino acids. The DNA for the CDR3 is TGTGCCAGCAGCGCTACTAGCCGTACCACAGATACGCAGTATTTT. Its translation is CASSATSRTTDTQYF.

This clone was seen once. V gene TRBV4-3 combines with J gene TRBJ2-1; 9 bases line up with TRBD1. Germline V lookup: CDR1 LGHNA, CDR2 YSLEER. The J segment lost 6 bases and the V segment lost 0 bases, leaving 3 bases of the junction unmatched. The CDR3 runs to 15 residues. In DNA form, the CDR3 reads TGCGCCAGCAGCCAAGAGGGGACAGGGTCCAATGAGCAGTTCTTC. It translates to CASSQEGTGSNEQFF.

The chain couples TRBV5-6 to TRBJ2-3; D uncertain. The V end lost 1 base, the J end lost 0 bases, and 3 bases lay between the germline ends. The germline CDR1 and CDR2 sequences are SGHDT and YYEEEE. The CDR3 is made up of 13 amino acids. The CDR3 bases are TGTGCCAGCAGCTTGCTTAGCACAGATACGCAGTATTTT. This gives the protein CASSLLSTDTQYF. The entire variable domain, with the rest obtained from reference TRBV5-6 and TRBJ2-3, is as follows: DAGVTQSPTHLIKTRGQQVTLRCSPKSGHDTVSWYQQALGQGPQFIFQYYEEEERQRGNFPDRFSGHQFPNYSSELNVNALLLGDSALYLCASSLLSTDTQYFGPGTRLTVL.

The chain combines TRBV9 with TRBJ2-1, with 8 bases lining up with TRBD2. Germline CDR1 and CDR2: SGDLS and YYNGEE. There are 15 residues in the CDR3. The trim removed 3 bases at V and 4 bases at J, leaving 6 bases unmatched. The CDR3 DNA reads TGTGCCAGCAGCGGGACGGGACTAGGGTACAATGAGCAGTTCTTC. The encoded protein is CASSGTGLGYNEQFF.

This chain joins TRBV10-3 and TRBJ1-1; TRBD1 might be the D (6 bases). Trimming pared 4 bases from V and 1 base from J, leaving 10 bases between. Germline V gene sequence: CDR1 ENHRY, CDR2 SYGVKD. This CDR3 is 14 amino acids long. The CDR3 sequence is CAISVLTGNTEAFF. CDR3 DNA: TGTGCCATCAGTGTACTGACAGGGAACACTGAAGCTTTCTTT.

The V and J genes are TRBV27 and TRBJ1-2; D perhaps matches TRBD1 (5 bases). Trimming stripped 6 bases from V and 5 bases from J, with 16 bases between. The V gene's germline CDR1 is MNHEY and CDR2 SMNVEV (reference sequence). The CDR3 loop spans 14 amino acids. The chain's CDR3 is CASRTSLGTYGYTF. The DNA for the CDR3 is TGTGCCAGCAGAACGAGCCTAGGGACGTATGGCTACACCTTC.

This chain joins TRBV6-6 and TRBJ2-1; TRBD1 is a possible D gene (5 bases). This CDR3 contains 13 residues. V lost 5 bases, J lost 8 bases, and 13 bases lay in between. From germline, CDR1 is MNHNY and CDR2 SVGAGI (reference sequence). The chain's CDR3 is CASSTQGGDEQFF. CDR3 DNA sequence: TGTGCCAGCAGTACTCAGGGTGGCGATGAGCAGTTCTTC.

This clone was seen at least ten times. V and J are TRBV27 and TRBJ1-2, with TRBD1 matching 7 bases. Germline lookup yields CDR1 MNHEY and CDR2 SMNVEV (reference sequence). The CDR3 loop spans 16 amino acids. With 2 bases clipped from V and 1 base from J, the junction kept 7 bases outside the gene matches. The CDR3 sequence is CASSLDPGQINYGYTF. CDR3 bases: TGTGCCAGCAGTTTAGACCCGGGACAGATTAACTATGGCTACACCTTC.

V is TRBV19 and J is TRBJ1-1; D is unclear. V was cut by 3 bases and J by 3 bases, with 8 bases left in between. The CDR3 length is 13 residues. CDR1 and CDR2 (germline): LNHDA, SQIVND (reference sequence). The DNA of the CDR3 is TGTGCCAGTAGTATTAGAGTAGACACTGAAGCTTTCTTT. It translates to CASSIRVDTEAFF.

In its sample, this clone was seen once. V gene TRBV5-1 combines with J gene TRBJ2-1; the D gene could be TRBD1 or TRBD2 (5 bases each). The CDR3 is made up of 15 amino acids. The germline V gene has CDR1 SGHRS and CDR2 YFSETQ. V was shortened by 4 bases and J by 4 bases, with 15 bases between the two germline ends. CDR3 in amino acids: CASSPLLGEYNEQFF. In nucleotides, the CDR3 is TGCGCCAGCAGCCCCTTGCTGGGGGAATACAATGAGCAGTTCTTC.

This clone has more than one count but fewer than ten. J is TRBJ1-1 and V is TRBV4-1; D gene unclear. This CDR3 is 17 amino acids long. With 0 bases removed from V and 1 base from J, the gap between germline ends came to 15 bases. The germline CDR1 and CDR2 sequences are MGHRA and YSYEKL. CDR3 nucleotide sequence: TGCGCCAGCAGCCAAGATCCGTCGGTACGGGCGAACACTGAAGCTTTCTTT. Translating gives CASSQDPSVRANTEAFF.

V is TRBV20-1 and J is TRBJ2-5, with D unresolved. V was cut by 1 base and J by 10 bases, with 10 bases left in between. The V gene's germline CDR1 is DFQATT and CDR2 SNEGSKA (reference sequence). The CDR3 sequence is 11 residues long. This chain's CDR3 is CSARVEVFQYF. The DNA of the CDR3 is TGCAGTGCTAGAGTAGAGGTATTCCAGTACTTC.